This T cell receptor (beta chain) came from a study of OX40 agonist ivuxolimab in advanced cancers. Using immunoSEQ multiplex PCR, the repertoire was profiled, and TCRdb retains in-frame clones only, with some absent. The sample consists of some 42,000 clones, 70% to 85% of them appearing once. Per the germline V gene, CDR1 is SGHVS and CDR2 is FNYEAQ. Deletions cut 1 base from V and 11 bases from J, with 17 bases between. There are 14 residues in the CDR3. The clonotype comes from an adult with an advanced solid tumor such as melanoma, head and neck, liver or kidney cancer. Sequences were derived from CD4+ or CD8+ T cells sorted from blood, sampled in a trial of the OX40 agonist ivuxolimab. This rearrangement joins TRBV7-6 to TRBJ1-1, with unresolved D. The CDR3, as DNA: TGTGCCAGCAGCTTAGAAACCTCCCCCCCTAAGGCTTTCTTT. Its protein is CASSLETSPPKAFF.